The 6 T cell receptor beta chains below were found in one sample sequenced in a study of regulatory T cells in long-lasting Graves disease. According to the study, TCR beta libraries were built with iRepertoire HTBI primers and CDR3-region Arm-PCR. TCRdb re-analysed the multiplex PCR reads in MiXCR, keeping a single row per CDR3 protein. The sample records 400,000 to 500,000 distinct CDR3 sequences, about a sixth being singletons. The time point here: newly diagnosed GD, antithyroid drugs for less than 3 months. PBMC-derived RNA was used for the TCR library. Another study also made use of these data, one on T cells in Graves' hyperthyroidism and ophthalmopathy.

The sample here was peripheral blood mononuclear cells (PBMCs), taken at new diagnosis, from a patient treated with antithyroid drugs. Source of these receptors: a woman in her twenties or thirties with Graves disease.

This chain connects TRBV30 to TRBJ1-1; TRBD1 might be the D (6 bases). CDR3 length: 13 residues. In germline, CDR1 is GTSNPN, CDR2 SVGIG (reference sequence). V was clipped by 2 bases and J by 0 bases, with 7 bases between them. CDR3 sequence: CAWSRGLNTEAFF. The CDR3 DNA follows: TGTGCCTGGAGTCGGGGGCTGAACACTGAAGCTTTCTTT.

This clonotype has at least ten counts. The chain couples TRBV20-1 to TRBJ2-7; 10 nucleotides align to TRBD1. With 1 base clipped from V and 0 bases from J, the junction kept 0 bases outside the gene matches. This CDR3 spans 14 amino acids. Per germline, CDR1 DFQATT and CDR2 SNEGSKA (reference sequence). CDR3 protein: CSARGTGGSYEQYF. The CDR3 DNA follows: TGCAGTGCTAGAGGGACAGGGGGCTCCTACGAGCAGTACTTC.

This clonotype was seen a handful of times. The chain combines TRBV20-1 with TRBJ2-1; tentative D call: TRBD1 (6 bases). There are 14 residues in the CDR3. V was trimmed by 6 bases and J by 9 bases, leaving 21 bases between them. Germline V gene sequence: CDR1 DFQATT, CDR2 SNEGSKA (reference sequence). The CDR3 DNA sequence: TGCAGTGCCAGGGGTCGACCCATATACGCTGAGCAGTTCTTC. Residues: CSARGRPIYAEQFF.

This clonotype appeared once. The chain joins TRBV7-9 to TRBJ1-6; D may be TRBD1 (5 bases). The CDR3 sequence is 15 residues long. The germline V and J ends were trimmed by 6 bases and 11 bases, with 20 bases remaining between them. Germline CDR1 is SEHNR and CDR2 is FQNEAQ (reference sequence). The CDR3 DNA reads TGTGCCAGCAGTCCAGCGGAGGGGCAGGCTGCACCCCTCCACTTT. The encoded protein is CASSPAEGQAAPLHF.

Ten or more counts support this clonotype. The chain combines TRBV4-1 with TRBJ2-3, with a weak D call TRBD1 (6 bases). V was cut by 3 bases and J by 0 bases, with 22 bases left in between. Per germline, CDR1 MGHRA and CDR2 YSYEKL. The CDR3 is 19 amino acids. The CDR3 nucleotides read TGCGCCAGCAGCCATGACAGACCGACAGGAGTAGGAAGCACAGATACGCAGTATTTT. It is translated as CASSHDRPTGVGSTDTQYF.

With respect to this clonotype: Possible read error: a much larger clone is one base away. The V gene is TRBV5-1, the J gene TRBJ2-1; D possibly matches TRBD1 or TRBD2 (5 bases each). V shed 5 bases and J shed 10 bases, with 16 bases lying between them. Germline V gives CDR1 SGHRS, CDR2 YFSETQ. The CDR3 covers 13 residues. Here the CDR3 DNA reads TGCGCCAGCAGGGGGATCGAGGGGAGCGAGCAGTTCTTC. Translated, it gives CASRGIEGSEQFF.